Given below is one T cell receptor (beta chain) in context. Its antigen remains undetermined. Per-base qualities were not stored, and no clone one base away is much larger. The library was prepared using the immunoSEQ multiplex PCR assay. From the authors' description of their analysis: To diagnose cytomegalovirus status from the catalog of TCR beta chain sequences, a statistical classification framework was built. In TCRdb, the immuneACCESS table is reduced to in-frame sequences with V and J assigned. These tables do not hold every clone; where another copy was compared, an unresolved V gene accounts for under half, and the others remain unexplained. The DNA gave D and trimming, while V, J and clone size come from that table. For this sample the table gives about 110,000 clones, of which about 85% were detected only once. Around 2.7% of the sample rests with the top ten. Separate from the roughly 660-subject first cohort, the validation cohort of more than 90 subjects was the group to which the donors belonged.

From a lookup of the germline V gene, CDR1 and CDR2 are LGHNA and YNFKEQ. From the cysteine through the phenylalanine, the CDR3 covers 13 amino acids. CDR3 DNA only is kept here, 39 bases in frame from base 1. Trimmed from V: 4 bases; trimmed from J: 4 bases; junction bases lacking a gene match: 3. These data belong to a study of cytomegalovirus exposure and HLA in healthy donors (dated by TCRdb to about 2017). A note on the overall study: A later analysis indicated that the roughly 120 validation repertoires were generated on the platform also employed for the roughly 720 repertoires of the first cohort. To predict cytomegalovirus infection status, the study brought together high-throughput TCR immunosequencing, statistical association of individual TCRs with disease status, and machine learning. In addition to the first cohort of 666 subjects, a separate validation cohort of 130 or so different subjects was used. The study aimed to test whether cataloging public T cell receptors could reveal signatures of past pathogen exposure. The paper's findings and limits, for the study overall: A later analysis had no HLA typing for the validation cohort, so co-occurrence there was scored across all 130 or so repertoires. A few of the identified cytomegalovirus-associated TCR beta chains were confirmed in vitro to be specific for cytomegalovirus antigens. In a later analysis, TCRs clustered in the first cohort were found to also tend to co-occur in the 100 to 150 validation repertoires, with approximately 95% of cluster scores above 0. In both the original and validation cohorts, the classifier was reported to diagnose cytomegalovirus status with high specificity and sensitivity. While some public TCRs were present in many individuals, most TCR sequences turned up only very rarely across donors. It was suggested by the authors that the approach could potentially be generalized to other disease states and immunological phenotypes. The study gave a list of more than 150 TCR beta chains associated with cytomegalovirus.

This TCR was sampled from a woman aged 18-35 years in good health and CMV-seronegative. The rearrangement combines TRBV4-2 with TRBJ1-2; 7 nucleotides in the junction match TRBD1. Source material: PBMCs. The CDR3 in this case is CASSPGQTYGYTF. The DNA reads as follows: TGTGCCAGCAGCCCGGGACAGACCTATGGCTACACCTTC.